This paragraph reports one TCR beta chain. Its antigen is as yet unknown. This entry belongs to a study of shared clonotypes between healthy human individuals. Points from the study as a whole: A handful of donors showed sharing of approximately 5% of naive CD4 clonotypes.

Original methodology: ImmunoSEQ yielded junction-only sequences lacking quality scores, so filtering differed. The protocol was immunoSEQ multiplex PCR, while the TCRdb copy is restricted to in-frame clones and leaves out a portion. The V and J calls and clone size are taken from that table; D and trimming were inferred from the DNA. The sample records around 2,100,000 clones, roughly 95% being singletons. As defined, naive CD8 cells were CD45RO-negative and positively selected for CCR7, with terminally differentiated effector memory CD45RA+ cells excluded. Those who donated, Caucasian adults without exception, all lived in Nashville, Tennessee. This CDR3 has 17 amino acids. CDR1 is MGHRA, CDR2 YSYEKL, per germline. V dropped 4 bases and J dropped 3; count of bases not matched to a gene: 14.

J is TRBJ2-5 and V is TRBV4-1; 7 bases fit TRBD2. Sequencing was carried out using naive CD8+ T cells sorted from blood. This TCR derives from a man aged 18 to 29 in good health. The CDR3 DNA reads TGCGCCAGCAGCCCCAGAGGGTTAGCGGGTATGAAAGAGACCCAGTACTTC. This encodes CASSPRGLAGMKETQYF.